A single sample is the source of the 9 T cell receptor beta chains below, sequenced in a study of T cell clones after liver transplantation. Profiling relied on immunoSEQ multiplex PCR, and the TCRdb table lists in-frame clones only, not all of them. The repertoire holds about 72,000 clones, with 90% as singletons. The sample in question was CD4+ T cells from blood, obtained before liver transplant. The receptors were sampled from a human donor who received a liver transplant.

The V call is TRBV19, the J call TRBJ1-2; the D is unclear. This CDR3 is 13 amino acids long. Trimming pared 4 bases from V and 10 bases from J, leaving 16 bases between. CDR1 and CDR2 from the germline V gene are LNHDA and SQIVND (reference sequence). The CDR3 reads CASSTRASGAYTF. CDR3 DNA: TGTGCCAGTAGTACACGAGCCAGTGGCGCCTACACCTTC.

The chain recombines TRBV15 with TRBJ2-3; 12 positions match TRBD2. Germline values: CDR1 LNHNV, CDR2 YYDKDF (reference sequence). V gave up 4 bases and J gave up 6 bases; unmatched junction bases: 5. The CDR3 runs to 15 residues. The CDR3 reads CATSINLAGGDTQYF. CDR3 sequence (DNA): TGTGCCACCAGCATAAATCTAGCGGGAGGGGATACGCAGTATTTT.

This clone was seen a single time. This rearrangement joins TRBV18 to TRBJ1-1; D might be TRBD1 (5 bases). Germline CDR1 and CDR2: KGHSH and LQKENI. V dropped 5 bases and J dropped 6 bases, with 16 bases sitting between them. CDR3 length: 14 residues. In DNA, the CDR3 is TGTGCCAGCTCAACGGACTCATGGGGGTCTGAAGCTTTCTTT. Translated: CASSTDSWGSEAFF.

The chain carries TRBV19 and TRBJ2-5; perhaps TRBD2 as D (5 bases). CDR1 and CDR2 from the germline V gene are LNHDA and SQIVND (reference sequence). This CDR3 is 14 amino acids long. Trimming took off 3 bases at V and 1 base at J, with 9 bases between the two ends. The DNA of the CDR3 is TGTGCCAGTAGTATTCGCGGGCCCCAAGAGACCCAGTACTTC. Its translation is CASSIRGPQETQYF.

The genes are TRBV5-1 and TRBJ2-1; D perhaps matches TRBD2 (5 bases). Germline CDR1 SGHRS, CDR2 YFSETQ. V was pared by 0 bases and J by 10 bases, with 17 bases between. There are 15 residues in the CDR3. The CDR3 spells CASSLGGPSTPEQFF. In DNA, the CDR3 is TGCGCCAGCAGCTTGGGAGGGCCATCCACCCCCGAGCAGTTCTTC.

The chain carries TRBV30 and TRBJ1-6; 7 positions agree with TRBD1. V lost 5 bases and J lost 8; bases outside the gene matches: 6. The CDR3 spans 13 residues. Germline CDR1 and CDR2: GTSNPN and SVGIG (reference sequence). The CDR3 here is CAWGDSLDSPLHF. The CDR3 DNA reads as TGTGCCTGGGGGGACAGTCTTGATTCACCCCTCCACTTT.

Details on this clone: The same CDR3 can be traced to other DNA sequences in this sample. The chain combines TRBV5-1 with TRBJ2-7; TRBD2 matches 7 bases. There are 14 residues in the CDR3. The V gene's germline CDR1 is SGHRS and CDR2 YFSETQ. Losses at the gene ends were 0 bases for V and 5 bases for J; bases not matched to a gene: 5. The CDR3 DNA reads TGCGCCAGCAGCTTGGGGGGGGGTTACGACGAGCAGTACTTC. This gives the protein CASSLGGGYDEQYF.

V is TRBV10-3 and J is TRBJ2-7; 7 bases align to TRBD1. V lost 5 bases and J lost 1; bases outside the gene matches: 2. The CDR3 spans 13 residues. CDR1 is ENHRY and CDR2 is SYGVKD in the germline V gene. CDR3: CAISPTGSYEQYF. Here the CDR3 DNA reads TGTGCCATCAGTCCGACAGGGTCCTACGAGCAGTACTTC.

The CDR3 here is CASSLLGAGGETQYF. DNA of the CDR3: TGTGCCAGCAGTTTATTGGGGGCTGGTGGAGAGACCCAGTACTTC. The genes are TRBV27 and TRBJ2-5, with a weak D call TRBD1 (6 bases). In germline, CDR1 is MNHEY, CDR2 SMNVEV (reference sequence). The V gene lost 1 base and the J gene lost 4 bases, with 13 bases spanning the gap. The CDR3 runs to 15 residues.